The 17 T cell receptor beta chains below come from one sample, sequenced in a study of immune cell composition in non-small cell lung cancer. Clones were read by immunoSEQ multiplex PCR, and TCRdb kept only the in-frame ones, dropping some. The table includes 14,000 to 15,000 clones, 55% to 75% detected once. The sample comprised lung tumor tissue. The source is a human donor with non-small cell lung cancer.

This chain uses TRBV2 with TRBJ1-6; no clear D. The V end was cut by 2 bases, the J end by 8 bases, with 13 bases between. This CDR3 spans 15 amino acids. The V gene's germline CDR1 is SNHLY and CDR2 FYNNEI. This CDR3 reads CASSENLLRDSPLHF. The CDR3 nucleotides are TGTGCCAGCAGTGAAAACCTCCTGAGGGATTCACCCCTCCACTTT.

This clone occurred once. This chain links TRBV7-2 with TRBJ2-5; the D gene is possibly TRBD2 (6 bases). The CDR3 length is 14 residues. The germline gives CDR1 SGHTA, CDR2 FQGNSA. Trimming took off 3 bases at V and 4 bases at J, with 12 bases between the two ends. CDR3 sequence reads: CASSFGLGGETQYF. In DNA, the CDR3 is TGTGCCAGCAGCTTCGGCCTGGGGGGAGAGACCCAGTACTTC.

The chain is built from TRBV5-1 and TRBJ2-1; 12 nucleotides agree with TRBD2. V gave up 4 bases and J gave up 1 base; unmatched junction bases: 6. The germline V gene has CDR1 SGHRS and CDR2 YFSETQ. The CDR3 loop spans 17 amino acids. The CDR3 coding sequence is TGCGCCAGCAGCGCCGACCTAGCGGGGGGGTCCTACAATGAGCAGTTCTTC. Protein sequence: CASSADLAGGSYNEQFF.

The rearrangement joins TRBV10-1 to TRBJ1-1; 9 bases line up with TRBD1. CDR3 size: 16 residues. Germline CDR1 reads WNHNN; CDR2 reads SYGVQD (reference sequence). Germline trimming cut 5 bases from V and 2 bases from J; bases unmatched to any gene: 9. The CDR3 DNA sequence: TGCGCCAGCAGTATCAACAGGGGGCGGCTCAACACTGAAGCTTTCTTT. Protein: CASSINRGRLNTEAFF.

J is TRBJ1-3 and V is TRBV9; no definite D call. The V and J ends lost 0 bases and 0 bases respectively, with 10 bases between them. The CDR3 covers 16 residues. The germline V gene has CDR1 SGDLS and CDR2 YYNGEE. CDR3 bases: TGTGCCAGCAGCGTAGAGCTTAGAAGCTCTGGAAACACCATATATTTT. Protein product: CASSVELRSSGNTIYF.

The rearrangement links TRBV5-4 to TRBJ2-5, with 7 bases matching TRBD1. Germline V CDR1 and CDR2: SGHNT, YYREEE (reference sequence). Germline trimming cut 1 base from V and 5 bases from J; bases unmatched to any gene: 2. The CDR3 length is 13 residues. Written as DNA, the CDR3 is TGTGCCAGCAGCTTGCCCAGGGGGGAGACCCAGTACTTC. Translated, it gives CASSLPRGETQYF.

The V call is TRBV9, the J call TRBJ1-1; possible D gene TRBD1, 5 bases. The length of the CDR3 is 14 residues. CDR1 SGDLS and CDR2 YYNGEE come from the germline V gene. V was shortened by 3 bases and J by 4 bases, with 13 bases between the two germline ends. CDR3 nucleotides: TGTGCCAGCAGCGGTCCGGCGGGGGTCACTGAAGCTTTCTTT. Translated: CASSGPAGVTEAFF.

J is TRBJ2-5 and V is TRBV19; TRBD1 agrees at 7 bases. The germline V gene has CDR1 LNHDA and CDR2 SQIVND (reference sequence). Trimming took 2 bases from V and 5 from J; bases not matched to a gene: 5. The CDR3 extends over 14 amino acids. Here the CDR3 DNA reads TGTGCCAGTAGTATATCACAACAGGGGGAGACCCAGTACTTC. This codes for CASSISQQGETQYF.

The chain combines TRBV12-5 with TRBJ2-5; 16 bases line up with TRBD2. The V gene end was trimmed by 0 bases and the J gene end by 5 bases; junction bases not matched to a gene: 12. Germline V gene lookup returns CDR1 LGHNT and CDR2 FRNRAP. The CDR3 runs 20 residues. CDR3 sequence (DNA): TGTGCTAGTGGTTTGGTCCCAGACGGGACTAGCGGGGGGGCCGGTGAGACCCAGTACTTC. Translation gives CASGLVPDGTSGGAGETQYF.

The CDR3 sequence: CASSPPAFNTEAFF. In nucleotides, the CDR3 is TGTGCCAGCTCACCACCAGCTTTCAACACTGAAGCTTTCTTT. V and J are TRBV18 and TRBJ1-1; D uncertain. Trimming stripped 0 bases from V and 2 bases from J, with 7 bases between. Looked up from germline, CDR1 is KGHSH and CDR2 is LQKENI. CDR3 length equals 14 residues.

The genes are TRBV7-2 and TRBJ2-3; 10 bases agree with TRBD2. With 6 bases clipped from V and 1 base from J, the junction kept 16 bases outside the gene matches. The CDR3 consists of 19 residues. Looked up from germline, CDR1 is SGHTA and CDR2 is FQGNSA. CDR3 sequence reads: CASSPGASGGPPGTDTQYF. The DNA of the CDR3 is TGTGCCAGCAGTCCCGGGGCTAGCGGGGGACCGCCGGGCACAGATACGCAGTATTTT. Variable domain in full (rest from reference TRBV7-2 and TRBJ2-3): GAGVSQSPSNKVTEKGKDVELRCDPISGHTALYWYRQSLGQGLEFLIYFQGNSAPDKSGLPSDRFSAERTGGSVSTLTIQRTQQEDSAVYLCASSPGASGGPPGTDTQYFGPGTRLTVL.

This chain connects TRBV2 to TRBJ1-4; D may be TRBD1 (6 bases). Germline CDR1 SNHLY, CDR2 FYNNEI. The CDR3 has 12 amino acids. V lost 8 bases and J 6 bases, leaving 10 bases between the germline ends. The CDR3 region has the DNA TGTGCCAGCGGGACACAAGATGAAAAACTGTTTTTT. It yields the protein CASGTQDEKLFF.

This chain joins TRBV5-4 and TRBJ1-4; D is perhaps TRBD1 (5 bases). Deletions cut 0 bases from V and 4 bases from J, with 13 bases between. The CDR3 is made up of 16 amino acids. The germline CDR1 and CDR2 sequences are SGHNT and YYREEE (reference sequence). The CDR3 DNA reads TGTGCCAGCAGCTTGGCTGGCGGGGCCTATAATGAAAAACTGTTTTTT. This codes for CASSLAGGAYNEKLFF.

The chain uses TRBV29-1 and TRBJ1-1; 11 bases fit TRBD1. The CDR3 loop spans 15 amino acids. Germline V gives CDR1 SQVTM, CDR2 ANQGSEA. V trimming: 4 bases; J trimming: 1 base; junction bases outside the gene matches: 5. In nucleotides, the CDR3 is TGCAGCGTTGCGGACAGGGGGCCAAGGAACACTGAAGCTTTCTTT. As protein: CSVADRGPRNTEAFF.

CDR3 loop: CSVQGVTQYF. The CDR3 DNA follows: TGCAGCGTTCAGGGTGTTACCCAGTACTTC. The J gene is TRBJ2-5, the V gene TRBV29-1; the D gene is possibly TRBD1 (5 bases). The CDR3 is made up of 10 amino acids. The germline V gene has CDR1 SQVTM and CDR2 ANQGSEA. The V and J ends lost 5 bases and 8 bases respectively, with 9 bases between them. The whole variable domain, filled in from reference TRBV29-1 and TRBJ2-5, reads SAVISQKPSRDICQRGTSLTIQCQVDSQVTMMFWYRQQPGQSLTLIATANQGSEATYESGFVIDKFPISRPNLTFSTLTVSNMSPEDSSIYLCSVQGVTQYFGPGTRLLVL.

This rearrangement joins TRBV7-8 to TRBJ1-1; D is possibly TRBD1 (5 bases). The CDR3 loop spans 13 amino acids. Germline values: CDR1 SGHVS, CDR2 FQNEAQ. Trimming stripped 7 bases from V and 9 bases from J, with 18 bases between. The CDR3 sequence: CASIPIVAGKAFF. CDR3 DNA sequence: TGTGCCAGCATCCCAATCGTGGCAGGGAAAGCTTTCTTT.

V and J are TRBV7-2 and TRBJ2-7; TRBD1 is a possible D gene (6 bases). The CDR3 totals 16 residues. The ends were cut back, 0 bases at V and 5 bases at J, with 17 bases in the middle. Germline-derived CDR1 and CDR2 are SGHTA and FQGNSA. CDR3 sequence: CASSLAALRQAHEQYF. The CDR3 nucleotides read TGTGCCAGCAGCTTAGCGGCTTTAAGACAGGCCCACGAGCAGTACTTC.